Sequencing of this TCR beta chain was carried out in a study of cytomegalovirus exposure and HLA in healthy donors. Looking at the study overall: A preliminary data release comprised about 85 million unique TCRs obtained from HLA-typed donors. Study-level results: Later analysis showed TCR association rates varying by HLA locus, highest for DRB1 and lowest for HLA-C.

The V and J ends lost 1 base and 1 base respectively, with 11 bases between them. The CDR3 consists of 16 residues. From germline, CDR1 is SGHTA and CDR2 FQGNSA. The PCR employed 60 Vbeta primers together with 13 Jbeta primers. Generated by immunoSEQ multiplex PCR, the TCRdb table keeps only in-frame clones and is missing some. Of roughly 200,000 clones listed, 9.5% were seen once; the top ten hold approximately 1.3%. This clone was seen a handful of times. Its specificity is unknown. V and J are TRBV7-2 and TRBJ2-1; tentative D call: TRBD2 (6 bases). The material sequenced was PBMCs. The receptor comes from a woman in her twenties or thirties in good health and CMV-seropositive. The chain's CDR3 is CASSLVGRKSYNEQFF. The CDR3 DNA follows: TGTGCCAGCAGCTTAGTGGGGAGGAAGTCCTACAATGAGCAGTTCTTC.